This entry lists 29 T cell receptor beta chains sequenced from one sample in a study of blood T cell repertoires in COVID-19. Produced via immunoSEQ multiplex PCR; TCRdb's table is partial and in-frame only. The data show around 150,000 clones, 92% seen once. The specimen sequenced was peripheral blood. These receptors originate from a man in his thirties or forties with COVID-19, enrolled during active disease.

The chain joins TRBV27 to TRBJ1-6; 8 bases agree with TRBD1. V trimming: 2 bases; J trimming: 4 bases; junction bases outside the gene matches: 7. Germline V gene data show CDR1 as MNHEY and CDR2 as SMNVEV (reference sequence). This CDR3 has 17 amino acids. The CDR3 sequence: CASSLLPGTGYNSPLHF. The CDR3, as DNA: TGTGCCAGCAGTTTACTCCCCGGGACAGGTTATAATTCACCCCTCCACTTT.

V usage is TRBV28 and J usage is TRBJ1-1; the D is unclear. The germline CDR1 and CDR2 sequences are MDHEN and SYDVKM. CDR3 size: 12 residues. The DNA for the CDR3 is TGTGTCTCGTCGAACAGTAACACTGAAGCTTTCTTT. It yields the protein CVSSNSNTEAFF.

The CDR3 nucleotides are TGCAGCGTTGGCGGAGGGTATAATGAAAAACTGTTTTTT. This gives the protein CSVGGGYNEKLFF. The genes are TRBV29-1 and TRBJ1-4; D remains ambiguous. Germline-derived CDR1 and CDR2 are SQVTM and ANQGSEA. The CDR3 spans 13 residues. V lost 4 bases to trimming and J lost 4 bases, with 10 bases between them.

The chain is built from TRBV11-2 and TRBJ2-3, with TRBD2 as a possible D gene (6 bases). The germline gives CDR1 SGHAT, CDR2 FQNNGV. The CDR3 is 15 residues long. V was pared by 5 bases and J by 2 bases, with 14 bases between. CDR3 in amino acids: CASSRRDSATDTQYF. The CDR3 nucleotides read TGTGCCAGCAGCCGCCGGGACTCAGCCACAGATACGCAGTATTTT.

In DNA form, the CDR3 reads TGTGCCAGCAGCTTGGGGGCGGCGGGGGGTGAAAAACTGTTTTTT. It specifies CASSLGAAGGEKLFF. V gene TRBV5-4 combines with J gene TRBJ1-4; D perhaps matches TRBD1 (5 bases). This CDR3 has 15 amino acids. The germline CDR1 and CDR2 sequences are SGHNT and YYREEE (reference sequence). V lost 0 bases and J lost 7, with 13 bases in between.

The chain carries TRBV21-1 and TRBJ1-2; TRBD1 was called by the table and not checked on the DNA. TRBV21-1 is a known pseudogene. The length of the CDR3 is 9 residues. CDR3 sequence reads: CASSMGRSF. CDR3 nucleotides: TGTGCCAGCAGCATGGGCCGGTCCTTC.

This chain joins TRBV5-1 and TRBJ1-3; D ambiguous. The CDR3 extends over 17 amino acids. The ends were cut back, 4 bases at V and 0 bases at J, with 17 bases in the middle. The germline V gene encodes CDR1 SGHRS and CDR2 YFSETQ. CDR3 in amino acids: CASSRTELLSSGNTIYF. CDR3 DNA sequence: TGCGCCAGCAGCCGTACAGAGCTCTTAAGCTCTGGAAACACCATATATTTT.

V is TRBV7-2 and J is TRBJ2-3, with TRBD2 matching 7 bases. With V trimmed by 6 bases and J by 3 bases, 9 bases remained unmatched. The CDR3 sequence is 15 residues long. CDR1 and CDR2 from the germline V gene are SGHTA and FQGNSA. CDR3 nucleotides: TGTGCCAGCAGTCCATCGGGGGGAGGGACAGATACGCAGTATTTT. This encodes CASSPSGGGTDTQYF.

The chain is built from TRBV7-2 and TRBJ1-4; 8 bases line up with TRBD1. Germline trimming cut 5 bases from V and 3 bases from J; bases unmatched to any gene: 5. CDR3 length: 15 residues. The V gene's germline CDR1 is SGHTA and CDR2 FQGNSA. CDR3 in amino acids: CASSPRTGSNEKLFF. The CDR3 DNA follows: TGTGCCAGCAGCCCTCGGACAGGGTCTAATGAAAAACTGTTTTTT.

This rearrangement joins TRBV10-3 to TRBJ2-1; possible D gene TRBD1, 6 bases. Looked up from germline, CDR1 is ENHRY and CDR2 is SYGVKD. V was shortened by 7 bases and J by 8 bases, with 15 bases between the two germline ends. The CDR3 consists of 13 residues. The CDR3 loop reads CAINSLQGDEQFF. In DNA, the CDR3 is TGTGCCATCAATAGCCTACAGGGAGATGAGCAGTTCTTC.

The CDR3 DNA follows: TGCGCCAGCAGCCAAGGGGACAGGGGAGGATCCTATAATTCACCCCTCCACTTT. Residues: CASSQGDRGGSYNSPLHF. This rearrangement joins TRBV4-1 to TRBJ1-6, with 10 bases that match TRBD1. This CDR3 comprises 18 residues. CDR1 MGHRA and CDR2 YSYEKL come from the germline V gene. V was clipped by 1 base and J by 1 base; unmatched bases: 4.

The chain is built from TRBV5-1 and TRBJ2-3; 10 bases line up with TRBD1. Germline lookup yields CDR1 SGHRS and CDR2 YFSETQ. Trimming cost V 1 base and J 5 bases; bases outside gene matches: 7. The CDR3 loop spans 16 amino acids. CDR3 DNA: TGCGCCAGCAGCTTGATTATGCGGACAGGGGGAGATACGCAGTATTTT. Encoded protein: CASSLIMRTGGDTQYF. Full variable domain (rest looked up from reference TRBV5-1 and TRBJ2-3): KAGVTQTPRYLIKTRGQQVTLSCSPISGHRSVSWYQQTPGQGLQFLFEYFSETQRNKGNFPGRFSGRQFSNSRSEMNVSTLELGDSALYLCASSLIMRTGGDTQYFGPGTRLTVL.

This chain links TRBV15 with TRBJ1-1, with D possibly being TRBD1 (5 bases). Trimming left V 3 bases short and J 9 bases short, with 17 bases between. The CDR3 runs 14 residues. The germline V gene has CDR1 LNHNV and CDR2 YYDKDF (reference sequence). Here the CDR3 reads CATSRGRTSIQAFF. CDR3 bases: TGTGCCACCAGCAGGGGTAGGACAAGCATTCAAGCTTTCTTT.

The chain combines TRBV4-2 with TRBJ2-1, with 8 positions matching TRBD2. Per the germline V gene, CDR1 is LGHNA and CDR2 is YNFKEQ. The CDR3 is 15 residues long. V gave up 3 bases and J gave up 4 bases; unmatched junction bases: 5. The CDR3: CASSQIAGTYNEQFF. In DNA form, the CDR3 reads TGTGCCAGCAGCCAGATAGCGGGGACGTACAATGAGCAGTTCTTC.

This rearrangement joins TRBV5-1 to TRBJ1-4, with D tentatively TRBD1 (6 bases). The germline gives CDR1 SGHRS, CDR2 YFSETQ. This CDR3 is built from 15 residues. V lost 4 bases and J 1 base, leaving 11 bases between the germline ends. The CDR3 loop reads CASSLTGQTNEKLFF. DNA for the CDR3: TGCGCCAGCAGCCTGACAGGTCAAACTAATGAAAAACTGTTTTTT.

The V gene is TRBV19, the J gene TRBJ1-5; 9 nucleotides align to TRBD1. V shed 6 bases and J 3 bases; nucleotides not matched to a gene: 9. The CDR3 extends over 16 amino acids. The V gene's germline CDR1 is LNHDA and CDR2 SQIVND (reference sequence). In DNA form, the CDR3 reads TGTGCCAGTAGCCCCGGGACAGGGACCTTCAATCAGCCCCAGCATTTT. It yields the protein CASSPGTGTFNQPQHF.

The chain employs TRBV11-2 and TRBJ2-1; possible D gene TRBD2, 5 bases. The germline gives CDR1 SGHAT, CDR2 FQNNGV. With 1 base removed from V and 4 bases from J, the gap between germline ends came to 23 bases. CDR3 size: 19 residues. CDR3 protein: CASSLAEGGEQKAYNEQFF. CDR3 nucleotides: TGTGCCAGCAGCTTAGCAGAGGGTGGGGAGCAAAAAGCATACAATGAGCAGTTCTTC. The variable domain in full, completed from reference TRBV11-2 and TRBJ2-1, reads EAGVAQSPRYKIIEKRQSVAFWCNPISGHATLYWYQQILGQGPKLLIQFQNNGVVDDSQLPKDRFSAERLKGVDSTLKIQPAKLEDSAVYLCASSLAEGGEQKAYNEQFFGPGTRLTVL.

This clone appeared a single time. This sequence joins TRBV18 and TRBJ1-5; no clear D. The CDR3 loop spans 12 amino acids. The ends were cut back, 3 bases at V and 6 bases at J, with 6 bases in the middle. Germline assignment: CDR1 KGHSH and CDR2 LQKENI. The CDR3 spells CASSPPSQPQHF. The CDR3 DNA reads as TGTGCCAGCTCACCTCCTAGTCAGCCCCAGCATTTT.

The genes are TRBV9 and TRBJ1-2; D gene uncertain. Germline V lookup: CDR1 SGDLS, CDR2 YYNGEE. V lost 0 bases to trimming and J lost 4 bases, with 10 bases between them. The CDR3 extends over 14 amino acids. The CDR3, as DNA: TGTGCCAGCAGCGTAGGGGAGGGATCCTATGGCTACACCTTC. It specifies CASSVGEGSYGYTF. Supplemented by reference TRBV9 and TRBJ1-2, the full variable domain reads DSGVTQTPKHLITATGQRVTLRCSPRSGDLSVYWYQQSLDQGLQFLIQYYNGEERAKGNILERFSAQQFPDLHSELNLSSLELGDSALYFCASSVGEGSYGYTFGSGTRLTVV.

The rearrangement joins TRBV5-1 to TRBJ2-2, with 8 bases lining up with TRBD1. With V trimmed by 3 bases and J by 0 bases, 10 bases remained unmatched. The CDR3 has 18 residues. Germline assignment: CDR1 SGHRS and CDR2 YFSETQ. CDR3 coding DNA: TGCGCCAGCAGCTCCTGGGACAGGTGGGGGGCGAACACCGGGGAGCTGTTTTTT. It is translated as CASSSWDRWGANTGELFF.

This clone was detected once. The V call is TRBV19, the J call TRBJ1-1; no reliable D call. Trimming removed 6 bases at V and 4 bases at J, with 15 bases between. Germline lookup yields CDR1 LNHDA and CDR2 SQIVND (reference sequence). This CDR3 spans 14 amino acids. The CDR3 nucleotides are TGTGCCAGTAGCGAAGGATGGGGAGGCACTGAAGCTTTCTTT. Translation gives CASSEGWGGTEAFF.

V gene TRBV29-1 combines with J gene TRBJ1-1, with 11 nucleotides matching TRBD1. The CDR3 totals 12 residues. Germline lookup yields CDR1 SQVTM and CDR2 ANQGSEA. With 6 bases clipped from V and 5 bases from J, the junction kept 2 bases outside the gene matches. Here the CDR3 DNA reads TGCAGCGTAGGGACAGGGGGTACTGAAGCTTTCTTT. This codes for CSVGTGGTEAFF.

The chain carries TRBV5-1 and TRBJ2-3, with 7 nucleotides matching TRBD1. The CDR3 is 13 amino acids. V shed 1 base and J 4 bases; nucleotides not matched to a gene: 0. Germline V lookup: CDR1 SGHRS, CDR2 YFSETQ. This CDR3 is CASSLTGADTQYF. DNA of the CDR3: TGCGCCAGCAGCTTGACAGGGGCAGATACGCAGTATTTT.

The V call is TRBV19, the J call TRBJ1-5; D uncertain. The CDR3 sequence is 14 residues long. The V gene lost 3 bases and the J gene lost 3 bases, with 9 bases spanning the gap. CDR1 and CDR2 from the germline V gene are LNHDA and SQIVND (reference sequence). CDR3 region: CASSIGLLNQPQHF. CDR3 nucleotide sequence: TGTGCCAGTAGTATCGGACTGCTCAATCAGCCCCAGCATTTT.

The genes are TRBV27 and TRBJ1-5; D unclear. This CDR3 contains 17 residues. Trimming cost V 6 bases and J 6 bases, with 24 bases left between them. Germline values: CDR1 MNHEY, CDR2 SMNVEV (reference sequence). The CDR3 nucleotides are TGTGCCAGCAGCCATCAGGACTATATCATAAGTGGTCAGCCCCAGCATTTT. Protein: CASSHQDYIISGQPQHF.

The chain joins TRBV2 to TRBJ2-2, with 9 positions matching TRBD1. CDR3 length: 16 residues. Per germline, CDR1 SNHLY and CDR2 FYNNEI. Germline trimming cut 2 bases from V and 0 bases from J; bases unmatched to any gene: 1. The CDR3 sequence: CASSERQGANTGELFF. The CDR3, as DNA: TGTGCCAGCAGTGAAAGACAGGGGGCGAACACCGGGGAGCTGTTTTTT.

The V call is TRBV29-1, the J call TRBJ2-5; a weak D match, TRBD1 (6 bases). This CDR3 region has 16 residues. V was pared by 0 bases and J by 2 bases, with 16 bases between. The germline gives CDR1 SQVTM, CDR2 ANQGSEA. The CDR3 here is CSVEDRSDRYQETQYF. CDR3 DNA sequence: TGCAGCGTTGAAGATAGGTCGGACAGATATCAAGAGACCCAGTACTTC.

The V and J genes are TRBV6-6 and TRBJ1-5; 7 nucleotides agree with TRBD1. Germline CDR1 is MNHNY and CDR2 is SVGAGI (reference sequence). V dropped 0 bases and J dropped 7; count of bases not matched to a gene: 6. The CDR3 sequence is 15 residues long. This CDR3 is CASSYSEGAGQPQHF. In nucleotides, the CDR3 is TGTGCCAGCAGTTACTCGGAGGGGGCTGGGCAGCCCCAGCATTTT.

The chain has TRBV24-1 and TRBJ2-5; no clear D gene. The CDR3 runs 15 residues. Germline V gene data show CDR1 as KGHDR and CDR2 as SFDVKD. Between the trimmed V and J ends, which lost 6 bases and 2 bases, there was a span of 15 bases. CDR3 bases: TGTGCCACCAGTCTCTCCGGAGAACTTCAAGAGACCCAGTACTTC. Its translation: CATSLSGELQETQYF.